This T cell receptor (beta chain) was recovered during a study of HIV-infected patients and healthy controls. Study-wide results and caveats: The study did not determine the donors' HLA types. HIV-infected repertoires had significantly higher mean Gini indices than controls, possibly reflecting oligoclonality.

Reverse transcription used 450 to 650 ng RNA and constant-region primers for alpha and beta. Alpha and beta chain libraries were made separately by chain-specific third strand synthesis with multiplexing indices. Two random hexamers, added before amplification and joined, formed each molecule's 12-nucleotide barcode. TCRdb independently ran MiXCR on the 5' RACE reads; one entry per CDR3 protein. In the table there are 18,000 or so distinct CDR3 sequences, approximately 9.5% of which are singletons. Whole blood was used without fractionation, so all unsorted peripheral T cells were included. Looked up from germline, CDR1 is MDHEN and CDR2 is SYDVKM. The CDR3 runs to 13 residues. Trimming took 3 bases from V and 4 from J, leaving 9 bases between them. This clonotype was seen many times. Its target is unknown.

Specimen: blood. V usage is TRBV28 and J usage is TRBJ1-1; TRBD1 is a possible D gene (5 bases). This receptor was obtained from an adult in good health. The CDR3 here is CASSFRGRTEAFF. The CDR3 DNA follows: TGTGCCAGCAGTTTTAGGGGCCGCACTGAAGCTTTCTTT.